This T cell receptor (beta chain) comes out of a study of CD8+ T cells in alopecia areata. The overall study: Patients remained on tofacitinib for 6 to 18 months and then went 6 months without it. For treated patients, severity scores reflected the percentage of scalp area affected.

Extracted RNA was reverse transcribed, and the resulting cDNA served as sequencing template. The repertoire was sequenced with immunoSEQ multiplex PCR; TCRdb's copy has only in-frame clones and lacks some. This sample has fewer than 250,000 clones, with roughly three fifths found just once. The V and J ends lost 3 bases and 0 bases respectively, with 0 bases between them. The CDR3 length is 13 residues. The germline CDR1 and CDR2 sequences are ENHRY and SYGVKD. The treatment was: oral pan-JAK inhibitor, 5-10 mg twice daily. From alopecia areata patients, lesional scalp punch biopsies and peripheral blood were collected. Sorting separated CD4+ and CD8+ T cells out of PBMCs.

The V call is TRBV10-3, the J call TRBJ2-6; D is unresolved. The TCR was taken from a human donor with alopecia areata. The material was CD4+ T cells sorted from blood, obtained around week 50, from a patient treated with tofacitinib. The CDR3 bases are TGTGCCATCAGTGACTCTGGGGCCAACGTCCTGACTTTC. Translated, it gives CAISDSGANVLTF.